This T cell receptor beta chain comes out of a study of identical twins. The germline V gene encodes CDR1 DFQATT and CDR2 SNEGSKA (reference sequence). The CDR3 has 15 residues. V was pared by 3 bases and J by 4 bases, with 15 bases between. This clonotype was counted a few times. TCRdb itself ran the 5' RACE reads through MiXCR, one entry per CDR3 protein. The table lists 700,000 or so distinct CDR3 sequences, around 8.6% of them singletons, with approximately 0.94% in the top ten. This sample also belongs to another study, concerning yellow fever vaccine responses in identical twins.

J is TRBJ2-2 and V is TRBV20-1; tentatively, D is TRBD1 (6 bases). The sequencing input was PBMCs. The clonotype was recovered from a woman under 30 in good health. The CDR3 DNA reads TGCAGTGCTAGCCCCCAAACAGGGCCCACCGGGGAGCTGTTTTTT. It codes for CSASPQTGPTGELFF.